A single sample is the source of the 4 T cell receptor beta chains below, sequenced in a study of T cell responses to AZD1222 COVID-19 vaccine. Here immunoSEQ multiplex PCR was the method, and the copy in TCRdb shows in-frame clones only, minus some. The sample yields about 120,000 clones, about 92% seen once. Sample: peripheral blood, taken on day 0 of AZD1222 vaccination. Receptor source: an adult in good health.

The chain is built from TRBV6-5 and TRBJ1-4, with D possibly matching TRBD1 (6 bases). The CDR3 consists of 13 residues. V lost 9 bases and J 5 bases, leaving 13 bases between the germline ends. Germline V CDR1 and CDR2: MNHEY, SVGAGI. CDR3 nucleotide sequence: TGTGCCAGTAACAGGGCTCCGAATGAAAAACTGTTTTTT. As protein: CASNRAPNEKLFF.

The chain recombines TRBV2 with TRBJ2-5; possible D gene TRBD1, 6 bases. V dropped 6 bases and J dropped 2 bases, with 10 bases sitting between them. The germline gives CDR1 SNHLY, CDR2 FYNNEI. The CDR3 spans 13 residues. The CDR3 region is CASRRTAQETQYF. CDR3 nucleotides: TGTGCCAGCAGACGGACAGCTCAAGAGACCCAGTACTTC.

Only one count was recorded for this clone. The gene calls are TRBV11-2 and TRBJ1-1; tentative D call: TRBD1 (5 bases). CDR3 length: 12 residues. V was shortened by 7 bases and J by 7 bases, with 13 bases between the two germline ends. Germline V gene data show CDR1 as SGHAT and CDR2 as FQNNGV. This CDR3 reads CASTLITGEAFF. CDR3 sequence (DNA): TGTGCCAGCACCCTGATAACAGGTGAAGCTTTCTTT.

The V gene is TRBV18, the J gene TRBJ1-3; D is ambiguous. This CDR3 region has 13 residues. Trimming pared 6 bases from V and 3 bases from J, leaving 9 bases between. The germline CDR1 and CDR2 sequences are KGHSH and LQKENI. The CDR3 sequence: CASSAIGGNTIYF. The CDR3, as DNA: TGTGCCAGCTCTGCAATCGGTGGAAACACCATATATTTT.